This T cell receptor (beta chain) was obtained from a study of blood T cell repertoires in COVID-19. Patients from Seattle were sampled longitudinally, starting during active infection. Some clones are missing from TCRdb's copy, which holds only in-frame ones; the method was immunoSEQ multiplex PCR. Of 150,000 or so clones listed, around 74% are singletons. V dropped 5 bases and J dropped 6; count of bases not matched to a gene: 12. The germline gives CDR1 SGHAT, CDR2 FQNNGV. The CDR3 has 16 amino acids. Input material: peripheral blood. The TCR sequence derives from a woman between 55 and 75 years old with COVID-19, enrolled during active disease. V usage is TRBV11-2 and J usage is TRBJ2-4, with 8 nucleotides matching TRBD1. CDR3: CASSPGTGSLVNIQYF. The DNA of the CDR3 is TGTGCCAGCAGCCCGGGGACAGGAAGCCTAGTAAACATTCAGTACTTC.